These 2 T cell receptor beta chains were all obtained from the same sample, sequenced in a study of CD8 T cells in Susac syndrome (dated by TCRdb to about 2019). The library was made by the immunoSEQ multiplex PCR assay. RNA was extracted with the RNeasy kit and roughly 0.45 to 1 ug was reverse transcribed using random hexamers. TCRdb applied fastp at Q25 and MiXCR to the public reads, then kept only in-frame beta chains. Each CDR3 protein gets just one entry, which takes the most common genes and DNA from the rows behind it. A total of 150,000 to 180,000 distinct CDR3 sequences appear in this sample, roughly 96% of them only once. The ten largest clones add up to approximately 0.15% of the sample. The sequencing input was CD8+ T cells from PBMCs. The receptors originated from a human donor with multiple sclerosis.

V usage is TRBV27 and J usage is TRBJ2-7; D is perhaps TRBD1 (5 bases). V was pared by 3 bases and J by 0 bases, with 9 bases between. This CDR3 has 14 residues. Germline lookup yields CDR1 MNHEY and CDR2 SMNVEV (reference sequence). DNA for the CDR3: TGTGCCAGCAGTTTTAGGGGCCGCTCCTACGAGCAGTACGTC. This translates into CASSFRGRSYEQYV.

This sequence joins TRBV19 and TRBJ2-1; TRBD2 matches at 7 bases. Germline CDR1 reads LNHDA; CDR2 reads SQIVND (reference sequence). V trimming: 3 bases; J trimming: 8 bases; junction bases outside the gene matches: 4. The CDR3 covers 13 residues. The CDR3 sequence: CASSIGGSDEQFF. The DNA for the CDR3 is TGTGCCAGTAGTATCGGGGGGTCGGATGAGCAGTTCTTC.